The 26 T cell receptor beta chains reported below all come from one sample, sequenced in a study of CD8 T cell repertoires and HIV-1 epitope variants (dated by TCRdb to 2020 to 2022). Library creation used the immunoSEQ multiplex PCR assay. The immuneACCESS repertoire file appears here via TCRdb, limited to in-frame rearrangements. These files lack a portion of the clones; in checked studies, under half of the deficit traces to unresolved V genes, and the cause of the others is not known. In this sample the table shows about 5,600 clones, roughly 64% of which occur a single time. The top ten clones comprise 35% to 55% of the sample. These receptors' targets are unknown. Sequencing input: cultured CD8+ T cells derived from PBMCs. The receptors come from a male donor with HIV.

The genes are TRBV19 and TRBJ2-1, with D possibly matching TRBD2 (6 bases). V lost 1 base and J lost 2, with 12 bases in between. The CDR3 covers 16 residues. Germline-derived CDR1 and CDR2 are LNHDA and SQIVND (reference sequence). The chain's CDR3 is CASSIGWGVAYNEQFF. In nucleotides, the CDR3 is TGTGCCAGTAGTATAGGATGGGGGGTCGCCTACAATGAGCAGTTCTTC.

The chain recombines TRBV19 with TRBJ2-7, with D hard to call. Trimming took 2 bases from V and 4 from J, leaving 9 bases between them. Germline assignment: CDR1 LNHDA and CDR2 SQIVND (reference sequence). The length of the CDR3 is 13 residues. The CDR3 DNA reads as TGTGCCAGTAGTATACTCCCAAATTACGAGCAGTACTTC. It translates to CASSILPNYEQYF.

This clone was found once. The chain has TRBV23-1 and TRBJ2-7; 7 positions match TRBD1. TRBV23-1 is designated an ORF whose function remains uncertain. The junction had 15 bases not matched to a gene; V was cut back by 6 bases and J by 4 bases. This CDR3 comprises 16 residues. CDR3 sequence (DNA): TGCGCCAGCAGCTGGGACAGTCAGAGGTTGAATTACGAGCAGTACTTC. Its translation is CASSWDSQRLNYEQYF.

The chain is built from TRBV10-1 and TRBJ1-5; D gene unclear. Trimming pared 11 bases from V and 3 bases from J, leaving 11 bases between. CDR3 length: 12 amino acids. CDR1 and CDR2 from the germline V gene are WNHNN and SYGVQD (reference sequence). CDR3 amino acids: CAVGRINQPQHF. As DNA, the CDR3 is TGCGCCGTCGGACGGATCAATCAGCCCCAGCATTTT.

CDR3 nucleotides: TGCGCCAGCAGCTTGGGTAATAGCGGGGCGGGGTGGTCCTACGAGCAGTACTTC. This translates into CASSLGNSGAGWSYEQYF. V usage is TRBV5-1 and J usage is TRBJ2-7; TRBD2 matches at 8 bases. The germline V gene encodes CDR1 SGHRS and CDR2 YFSETQ. Trimming removed 0 bases from V and 1 base from J; junction bases left unmatched: 12. The CDR3 runs to 18 residues.

The chain joins TRBV19 to TRBJ2-7, with D maybe TRBD1 (6 bases). The V and J ends lost 6 bases and 3 bases respectively, with 18 bases between them. The length of the CDR3 is 15 residues. CDR1 and CDR2 (germline): LNHDA, SQIVND (reference sequence). CDR3 sequence: CASSVTGHGGYEQYF. The CDR3 nucleotides read TGTGCCAGTAGCGTGACAGGTCACGGAGGCTACGAGCAGTACTTC.

This sequence joins TRBV7-9 and TRBJ1-6; D uncertain. Germline loops: CDR1 SEHNR, CDR2 FQNEAQ (reference sequence). This CDR3 contains 13 residues. Trimming removed 3 bases from V and 9 bases from J, with 9 bases in between. The CDR3 is CASSLGAVSPLHF. The CDR3 DNA reads as TGTGCCAGCAGCTTGGGTGCGGTTTCACCCCTCCACTTT.

The genes are TRBV1 and TRBJ1-2. TRBV1 is a listed pseudogene. This CDR3 is 16 amino acids long. In DNA form, the CDR3 reads TGCACCAGCAGCCAAGAAAGAGAAGACAGGGAGGGAGGCTACACCTTC. Protein product: CTSSQEREDREGGYTF.

This clone was seen more than once but under ten times. This chain connects TRBV11-3 to TRBJ2-1, with D tentatively TRBD1 (6 bases). There are 12 residues in the CDR3. Deletions cut 5 bases from V and 9 bases from J, with 11 bases between. The germline CDR1 and CDR2 sequences are SGHNT and YENEEA. This chain's CDR3 is CASSMDSIEQFF. CDR3 sequence (DNA): TGTGCCAGCAGCATGGACAGTATTGAGCAGTTCTTC.

About this clone itself: At one boundary the junction diverges from the germline segment, which might be a read error. The genes are TRBV5-5 and TRBJ1-2; D remains ambiguous. Germline V gene lookup returns CDR1 SGHKS and CDR2 YYEKEE (reference sequence). The CDR3 consists of 16 residues. CDR3 DNA sequence: TGCGCCAGCAGCCAAGATCCCGTCGAACTCGACTATGGCTACACCTTC. Protein product: CASSQDPVELDYGYTF.

V is TRBV27 and J is TRBJ1-4; D gene unclear. Between the trimmed V and J ends, which lost 6 bases and 7 bases, there was a span of 18 bases. Germline V gene data show CDR1 as MNHEY and CDR2 as SMNVEV (reference sequence). CDR3 length: 15 residues. CDR3 region: CASRRGGSWFEKLFF. CDR3 DNA: TGTGCCAGCAGACGTGGAGGATCATGGTTTGAAAAACTGTTTTTT. The whole variable domain, filled in from reference TRBV27 and TRBJ1-4, reads EAQVTQNPRYLITVTGKKLTVTCSQNMNHEYMSWYRQDPGLGLRQIYYSMNVEVTDKGDVPEGYKVSRKEKRNFPLILESPSPNQTSLYFCASRRGGSWFEKLFFGSGTQLSVL.

This clone was detected only once. The chain is built from TRBV7-9 and TRBJ2-7, with D tentatively TRBD2 (5 bases). Germline CDR1 and CDR2: SEHNR and FQNEAQ (reference sequence). Trimming shortened V by 6 bases and J by 1 base, and 19 bases separated the two germline ends. This CDR3 spans 16 amino acids. This CDR3 reads CASSQPGPRGSYEQYF. The CDR3, as DNA: TGTGCCAGCAGTCAACCGGGCCCTCGAGGGTCCTACGAGCAGTACTTC.

This clone was seen once. The chain combines TRBV6-5 with TRBJ2-1, with TRBD1 matching 7 bases. Germline CDR1 is MNHEY and CDR2 is SVGAGI. V dropped 4 bases and J dropped 0; count of bases not matched to a gene: 3. This CDR3 comprises 15 residues. CDR3 loop: CASSSSGGSYNEQFF. CDR3 nucleotide sequence: TGTGCCAGCAGTTCCTCAGGGGGCTCCTACAATGAGCAGTTCTTC.

The chain employs TRBV7-3 and TRBJ1-2, with 9 bases that match TRBD1. This CDR3 has 13 residues. Germline V gives CDR1 SGHTA, CDR2 FQGTGA. Unmatched junction bases numbered 2, after V lost 3 bases and J lost 6 bases. The CDR3 protein is CASSFTGGDGYTF. CDR3 DNA sequence: TGTGCCAGCAGCTTTACAGGGGGCGATGGCTACACCTTC.

The J gene is TRBJ2-1, the V gene TRBV18; 11 positions match TRBD2. CDR3 size: 17 residues. Germline-derived CDR1 and CDR2 are KGHSH and LQKENI. Unmatched junction bases numbered 7, after V lost 3 bases and J lost 3 bases. Here the CDR3 reads CASSPRPGTSGYNEQFF. CDR3 coding DNA: TGTGCCAGCTCACCTCGACCCGGGACTAGCGGCTACAATGAGCAGTTCTTC.

The chain uses TRBV6-5 and TRBJ1-2, with TRBD1 matching over 9 bases. Germline V gives CDR1 MNHEY, CDR2 SVGAGI. V was clipped by 1 base and J by 6 bases; unmatched bases: 3. The CDR3 runs 14 residues. The CDR3 coding sequence is TGTGCCAGCAGTTACTACAGGGGGCGGGATGGCTACACCTTC. This translates into CASSYYRGRDGYTF.

The rearrangement links TRBV9 to TRBJ2-2, with D maybe TRBD2 (6 bases). Germline CDR1 SGDLS, CDR2 YYNGEE. V was trimmed by 0 bases and J by 4 bases, leaving 7 bases between them. The CDR3 totals 14 residues. The CDR3 sequence is CASSVGGGTGELFF. CDR3 DNA: TGTGCCAGCAGCGTAGGGGGAGGCACCGGGGAGCTGTTTTTT.

This clone occurred a few times. The chain carries TRBV4-1 and TRBJ2-7; the D gene is possibly TRBD1 (6 bases). This CDR3 is 15 amino acids long. Germline CDR1 MGHRA, CDR2 YSYEKL. V lost 6 bases and J lost 2, with 17 bases in between. CDR3 loop: CASRSQDSSPYEQYF. In DNA, the CDR3 is TGCGCCAGCAGGTCGCAGGACAGCAGTCCCTACGAGCAGTACTTC.

V is TRBV12-2 and J is TRBJ2-6. TRBV12-2 is an annotated pseudogene. The CDR3 runs 18 residues. The DNA for the CDR3 is TGTGCAAGTCGCGAGAGAATGTCCACACAAAGTCGGGCCAACGTCCTGACTTTC. Translating gives CASRERMSTQSRANVLTF.

This clone was seen only once. J is TRBJ1-1 and V is TRBV2; the D is unclear. CDR1 is SNHLY and CDR2 is FYNNEI in the germline V gene. The ends were cut back, 2 bases at V and 5 bases at J, with 12 bases in the middle. The CDR3 is 14 amino acids. The CDR3 spells CASSESPPGTEAFF. The CDR3 DNA follows: TGTGCCAGCAGTGAATCACCCCCTGGGACTGAAGCTTTCTTT.

The chain combines TRBV6-5 with TRBJ1-5; 7 nucleotides align to TRBD1. This CDR3 comprises 14 residues. Germline assignment: CDR1 MNHEY and CDR2 SVGAGI. V dropped 6 bases and J dropped 6; count of bases not matched to a gene: 8. The CDR3 DNA reads TGTGCCAGCAGCCGCGGACAGGCATCTCAGCCCCAGCATTTT. This encodes CASSRGQASQPQHF.

The gene calls are TRBV11-2 and TRBJ2-5, with 7 bases aligning to TRBD1. Matching the DNA end better, TRBJ2-7 makes the J call doubtful. In germline, CDR1 is SGHAT, CDR2 FQNNGV. This CDR3 has 17 amino acids. This CDR3 is CASSSYPVEGQNYEQYF. The CDR3 nucleotides are TGTGCCAGCAGCTCTTACCCGGTAGAGGGACAGAATTACGAGCAGTACTTC.

The chain is built from TRBV11-1 and TRBJ2-7; possibly TRBD1 for D (5 bases). The CDR3 has 13 amino acids. Germline CDR1 is SGHAT and CDR2 is FQDESV (reference sequence). The V gene lost 5 bases and the J gene lost 1 base, with 9 bases spanning the gap. The CDR3 coding sequence is TGTGCCAGCAGCCCAGGGTTATCCTACGAGCAGTACTTC. This codes for CASSPGLSYEQYF. Looking up the rest from reference TRBV11-1 and TRBJ2-7 gives the full variable domain: EAEVAQSPRYKITEKSQAVAFWCDPISGHATLYWYRQILGQGPELLVQFQDESVVDDSQLPKDRFSAERLKGVDSTLKIQPAELGDSAMYLCASSPGLSYEQYFGPGTRLTVT.

This clone was found a few times. This chain links TRBV7-8 with TRBJ2-7, with D perhaps TRBD2 (5 bases). The CDR3 is made up of 15 amino acids. Trimming removed 2 bases at V and 2 bases at J, with 13 bases between. Germline values: CDR1 SGHVS, CDR2 FQNEAQ. This CDR3 is CASSLTPSRTYEQYF. The CDR3 coding sequence is TGTGCCAGCAGCTTAACCCCTAGCCGCACCTACGAGCAGTACTTC.

CDR3 coding DNA: TGCGCCAGCAGTGACAGGGGGGGCACAGATACGCAGTATTTT. Its protein product is CASSDRGGTDTQYF. This sequence joins TRBV10-1 and TRBJ2-3; tentatively, D is TRBD1 (7 bases). CDR3 length: 14 residues. The germline gives CDR1 WNHNN, CDR2 SYGVQD (reference sequence). V lost 3 bases to trimming and J lost 1 base, with 8 bases between them.

Concerning this clone: The junction does not match germline at one end; this may be a read error. The same CDR3 can be traced to other DNA sequences in this sample. The chain is built from TRBV27 and TRBJ2-1; no firm D call. Per germline, CDR1 MNHEY and CDR2 SMNVEV (reference sequence). This CDR3 is 15 amino acids long. The CDR3: CASGLSKSSYNEQFF. In DNA form, the CDR3 reads TGTGCCAGCGGCCTTAGCAAGAGCTCCTACAATGAACAGTTCTTC.